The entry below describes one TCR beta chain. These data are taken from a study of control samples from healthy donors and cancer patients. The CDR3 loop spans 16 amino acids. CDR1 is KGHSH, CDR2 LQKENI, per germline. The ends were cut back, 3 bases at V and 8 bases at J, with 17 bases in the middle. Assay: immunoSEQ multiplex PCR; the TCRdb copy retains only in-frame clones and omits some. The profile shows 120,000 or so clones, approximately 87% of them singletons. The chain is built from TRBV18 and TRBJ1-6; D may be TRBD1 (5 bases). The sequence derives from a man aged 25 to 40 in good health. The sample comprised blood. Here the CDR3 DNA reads TGTGCCAGCTCACCCTCCGCAGCAGGGAAGGATTCACCCCTCCACTTT. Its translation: CASSPSAAGKDSPLHF.